Listed below are T cell receptor beta chains from one sample, sequenced in a study of T cell repertoires in cytomegalovirus infection. TCRdb passed the reads through MiXCR, listing each CDR3 protein once. The table lists 250,000 to 300,000 distinct CDR3 sequences, less than 25% of them singletons, with around 20% in the top ten. No antigen is known for these receptors. The sequencing here drew on cultured PBMCs, taken from culture after CMV antigen stimulation. Receptor source: a human donor in good health (CMV status not recorded). Some clones in this sample may be carry-over from other donors' samples. Each CDR3 is given with its conserved first and last residue. D genes are given only for firm matches. Size values are once, few and many counts, or a class for expanded clones, and some rows have none.

TRBJ1-1	.	TRBV6-2/TRBV6-3	TRBD1	TGTGCCAGCAGTTACTCGACAGGGGCAATGAACACTGAAGCTTTCTTT	CASSYSTGAMNTEAFF
TRBJ2-1	.	TRBV19	TRBD2	TGTGCCAGTAGTATAGTAGGACTAGCAGCCTACAATGAGCAGTTCTTC	CASSIVGLAAYNEQFF
TRBJ1-2	few	TRBV7-8	TRBD1	TGTGCCAGCAGCCTAGGGGGCGCGAGCTATGGCTACACCTTC	CASSLGGASYGYTF
TRBJ2-1	.	TRBV29-1	.	TGCAGCGTCCGACGGGGACAACGAAACAATGAGCAGTTCTTC	CSVRRGQRNNEQFF
TRBJ1-5	few	TRBV28	.	TGTGCCAGCAGTTTAAGACAGCCCCAGCATTTT	CASSLRQPQHF
TRBJ2-3	many	TRBV24-1	.	TGTGCCACCAGTGATTTTCCATCGCGTCAGGAGAGCACAGATACGCAGTATTTT	CATSDFPSRQESTDTQYF
TRBJ2-3	.	TRBV20-1	TRBD2	TGCAGTGCTATCAAGACTAGCGGGAGGGCAGATACGCAGTATTTT	CSAIKTSGRADTQYF
TRBJ2-5	.	TRBV7-2	TRBD1	TGTGCCAGCAGCGGGGTTTACAGGGGAGAGACCCAGTACTTC	CASSGVYRGETQYF
TRBJ1-1	.	TRBV18	.	TGTGCCAGCTCACCAGCAGGGAGGGACACTGAAGCTTTCTTT	CASSPAGRDTEAFF
TRBJ2-2	.	TRBV18	.	TGTGCCAGCTCACCGACGACGGGGTGGACCGGGGAGCTGTTTTTT	CASSPTTGWTGELFF
TRBJ2-2	.	TRBV19	TRBD2	TGTGCCAGTAGCGGGGACACGGGACTAGCGGGATTCACCGGGGAGCTGTTTTTT	CASSGDTGLAGFTGELFF
TRBJ1-1	few	TRBV9	TRBD1	TGTGCCAGCACCCGCCTCCAGGGGGGTCACACTGAAGCTTTCTTT	CASTRLQGGHTEAFF
TRBJ1-5	few	TRBV24-1	.	TGTGCCACCAGTGATTTTTTCAGTAATCAGCCCCAGCATTTT	CATSDFFSNQPQHF
TRBJ2-7	many	TRBV7-2	TRBD2	TGTGCCAGCAGCTTTGAGCCGCCGTTGATAGCGGGAGGTAGGCCCTACGAGCAGTACTTC	CASSFEPPLIAGGRPYEQYF
TRBJ1-2	.	TRBV11-2	.	TGTGCCAGCAGCCCCCCAGGGACCTATGGCTACACCTTC	CASSPPGTYGYTF
TRBJ1-2	few	TRBV20-1	TRBD1	TGCAGTGCTAGAACAGGACAGGGTGCTAGTGGCTACACCTTC	CSARTGQGASGYTF
TRBJ2-1	few	TRBV7-2	.	TGTGCCAGCAGCCTCGTGTGGAGGGGCTCCTACAATGAGCAGTTCTTC	CASSLVWRGSYNEQFF